This is a list of T cell receptor beta chains from one sample in a study of response to subunit inactivated influenza vaccine. TCRdb ran MiXCR on the RT-PCR reads and lists one entry per CDR3 protein. The table includes roughly 500,000 distinct CDR3 sequences, roughly a quarter detected once. These same records also appear under a second study, on T cells expressing NK-cell markers.

The sample here was CD4+ T cells sorted from PBMCs, taken 11 to 12 days after vaccination. These receptors were taken from a man between 50 and 59 years old who received an inactivated influenza vaccine. Each CDR3 is given with its conserved first and last residue. D genes are given only for firm matches. Some rows mark clone size as missing; the rest say once, few, many or name a class of expanded clone.

j_call d_call clone_size v_call cdr3_length cdr3_aa cdr3_nt
TRBJ1-6 TRBD1 . TRBV4-1 15 CASSQPDRENSPLHF TGCGCCAGCAGCCAACCGGACAGGGAGAATTCACCCCTCCACTTT
TRBJ2-3 TRBD2 . TRBV5-1 17 CASSLMISGTSTDTQYF TGCGCCAGCAGCTTGATGATAAGCGGGACTAGCACAGATACGCAGTATTTT
TRBJ2-2 TRBD2 . TRBV7-2 17 CASSQGLAGPYTGELFF TGTGCCAGCAGTCAGGGACTAGCGGGACCCTACACCGGGGAGCTGTTTTTT
TRBJ2-1 TRBD1 few TRBV7-6 16 CASSLLGTGAYNEQFF TGTGCCAGCAGCTTACTCGGGACAGGGGCATACAATGAGCAGTTCTTC
TRBJ2-3 TRBD1 few TRBV5-1 15 CASSRDSASTDTQYF TGCGCCAGCAGCCGGGACAGCGCGAGCACAGATACGCAGTATTTT
TRBJ1-4 . few TRBV12-3/TRBV12-4 15 CASRASGNPYEKLFF TGTGCCAGCAGAGCATCAGGGAATCCCTACGAAAAACTGTTTTTT
TRBJ2-2 . . TRBV5-4 14 CASRSKTNTGELFF TGTGCCAGCAGGTCCAAGACGAACACCGGGGAGCTGTTTTTT
TRBJ2-6 . many TRBV12-3/TRBV12-4 13 CASRSSGANVLTF TGTGCCAGCAGGAGCTCTGGGGCCAACGTCCTGACTTTC
TRBJ2-7 TRBD1 . TRBV5-1 13 CASSRRQGHEQYF TGCGCCAGCAGCCGGAGACAGGGTCACGAGCAGTACTTC
TRBJ2-5 . . TRBV7-9 13 CATSGRGQKTQYF TGTGCCACTTCGGGACGGGGTCAAAAGACCCAGTACTTC
TRBJ1-2 . . TRBV7-2 14 CASSLAAANYGYTF TGTGCCAGCAGCTTAGCTGCCGCAAACTATGGCTACACCTTC
TRBJ2-2 . few TRBV7-6 16 CASSLDGGLNTGELFF TGTGCCAGCAGCTTAGATGGGGGTCTGAACACCGGGGAGCTGTTTTTT
TRBJ2-7 . few TRBV6-2/TRBV6-3 13 CASSYSRGQGLYF TGTGCCAGCAGTTACTCCCGAGGGCAGGGACTGTACTTC
TRBJ2-1 TRBD2 few TRBV20-1 18 CSAREGLAGSSSYNEQFF TGCAGTGCTAGAGAGGGACTAGCGGGCTCTAGCTCCTACAATGAGCAGTTCTTC
TRBJ1-5 TRBD1 many TRBV20-1 13 CSAGTGPNQPQHF TGCAGTGCCGGGACAGGGCCCAATCAGCCCCAGCATTTT
TRBJ1-2 . . TRBV20-1 14 CSATEGTTGYGYTF TGCAGTGCTACCGAGGGTACAACTGGCTATGGCTACACCTTC
TRBJ2-3 . . TRBV5-1 14 CASSQDYFTDTQYF TGCGCCAGCAGCCAAGACTATTTCACAGATACGCAGTATTTT
TRBJ2-3 . few TRBV7-2 15 CASSAGSMSTDTQYF TGTGCCAGCAGCGCGGGGTCAATGAGCACAGATACGCAGTATTTT
TRBJ1-1 . . TRBV20-1 15 CSAPPRTSPVTEAFF TGCAGTGCACCTCCCCGGACTTCGCCGGTAACTGAAGCTTTCTTT
TRBJ1-1 . many TRBV5-1 14 CASSLEGGRTEAFF TGCGCCAGCAGCTTGGAAGGGGGAAGGACTGAAGCTTTCTTT
TRBJ2-7 TRBD1 few TRBV4-3 15 CASSRGTGAGYEQYF TGCGCCAGCAGCCGGGGGACAGGGGCGGGGTACGAGCAGTACTTC
TRBJ2-5 . . TRBV7-2 14 CASSLGRTPETQYF TGTGCCAGCAGCTTAGGTCGGACTCCAGAGACCCAGTACTTC
TRBJ1-1 . . TRBV20-1 12 CSASPAGVEAFF TGCAGTGCTAGCCCGGCGGGGGTAGAAGCTTTCTTT
TRBJ2-3 . many TRBV20-1 13 CSAFIRSTDTQYF TGCAGTGCTTTTATCCGCAGCACAGATACGCAGTATTTT
TRBJ2-7 . . TRBV11-1 18 CASSPRSPPADSSYEQYF TGTGCCAGCAGCCCAAGAAGCCCTCCAGCGGATAGCTCCTACGAGCAGTACTTC
TRBJ1-2 . . TRBV6-1 14 CASSETPSNYGYTF TGTGCCAGCAGTGAGACACCTTCTAACTATGGCTACACCTTC
TRBJ1-2 . . TRBV27 15 CASRTVGESGVGYTF TGTGCCAGCAGGACCGTGGGGGAAAGCGGGGTCGGCTACACCTTC
TRBJ2-1 TRBD1 . TRBV27 14 CASSKRDRANEQFF TGTGCCAGCAGTAAGCGGGACAGGGCCAATGAGCAGTTCTTC
TRBJ2-2 . . TRBV5-1 15 CASSPLQGNTGELFF TGCGCCAGCAGCCCCCTCCAGGGGAACACCGGGGAGCTGTTTTTT
TRBJ1-2 . . TRBV6-1 15 CASLTRQGGHYGYTF TGTGCCAGCCTAACCCGGCAGGGCGGCCACTATGGCTACACCTTC
TRBJ2-5 . . TRBV28 15 CASSSGGQGSETQYF TGTGCCAGCAGTTCCGGGGGGCAGGGATCAGAGACCCAGTACTTC
TRBJ2-1 TRBD2 few TRBV7-8 16 CASSTKREVFRNEQFF TGTGCCAGCAGCACAAAGCGGGAGGTCTTTAGGAATGAGCAGTTCTTC
TRBJ2-3 TRBD2 few TRBV7-8 17 CASSFLAGGPGTDTQYF TGTGCCAGCAGCTTTCTAGCGGGGGGGCCCGGCACAGATACGCAGTATTTT
TRBJ2-1 . . TRBV5-4 13 CASSPPGVYEQFF TGTGCCAGCAGCCCCCCAGGGGTATATGAGCAGTTCTTC
TRBJ2-7 . . TRBV12-3/TRBV12-4 15 CASAGAHQNRYEQYF TGTGCCAGCGCCGGGGCGCATCAGAACAGATACGAGCAGTACTTC
TRBJ2-7 TRBD2 . TRBV28 14 CASSVQRGTYEQYF TGTGCCAGCAGTGTCCAGCGGGGGACTTACGAGCAGTACTTC
TRBJ1-1 . few TRBV10-3 13 CAISEFSGTEAFF TGTGCCATCAGTGAGTTCTCTGGGACTGAAGCTTTCTTT
TRBJ2-2 TRBD1 few TRBV24-1 18 CATSEPGQGLLNTGELFF TGTGCCACCAGTGAACCGGGACAGGGCCTCTTGAACACCGGGGAGCTGTTTTTT
TRBJ1-2 . . TRBV10-3 13 CATTDTANYGYTF TGTGCCACGACGGACACTGCTAACTATGGCTACACCTTC
TRBJ1-2 TRBD1 . TRBV7-2 15 CASSLTVRGNYGYTF TGTGCCAGCAGCTTAACGGTCAGGGGGAACTATGGCTACACCTTC
TRBJ2-3 . . TRBV20-1 12 CSASADLDTQYF TGCAGTGCTTCAGCGGACCTGGATACGCAGTATTTT
TRBJ2-1 . . TRBV11-2 16 CASSLVGVRTYNEQFF TGTGCCAGCAGCTTAGTGGGCGTTAGGACCTACAATGAGCAGTTCTTC
TRBJ2-5 . few TRBV10-3 14 CAISWAHGGETQYF TGTGCCATCAGTTGGGCCCACGGGGGAGAGACCCAGTACTTC
TRBJ2-2 . many TRBV29-1 13 CSAARGNTGELFF TGCAGCGCTGCAAGAGGGAACACCGGGGAGCTGTTTTTT
TRBJ1-1 TRBD1 . TRBV28 17 CASSLTGWDRGHTEAFF TGTGCCAGCAGTCTAACGGGTTGGGACAGGGGGCACACTGAAGCTTTCTTT